Below are 12 T cell receptor beta chains sequenced from a single sample in a study of post-analysis software for immune sequencing data. Prepared TCR beta cDNA libraries contained unique molecular identifiers. TCRdb re-called the PCR reads with MiXCR, one entry per CDR3 protein. The sample carries about 540,000 distinct CDR3 sequences, around a third recorded once. These receptors' targets are unknown. Overall study findings and caveats: A handful of TRBV segments occurring more often in patients than controls included TRBV5-6, TRBV5-1 and TRBV20-1.

The specimen was blood. These receptors came from a girl aged 2-17 years with multiple sclerosis.

This clonotype was observed a handful of times. Sequence at one end of the junction differs from germline and may be a read error. The chain uses TRBV5-1 and TRBJ1-2, with a weak D call TRBD1 (6 bases). The CDR3 spans 18 residues. Looked up from germline, CDR1 is SGHRS and CDR2 is YFSETQ. The CDR3 nucleotides read TGCGCCAGCAGCCTCCCCCCAGGGGACTCACGAACTAACGATGGCTACACCTTC. As protein: CASSLPPGDSRTNDGYTF.

About this clonotype itself: The junction does not match germline at one end; this may be a read error. J is TRBJ1-1 and V is TRBV9, with D possibly TRBD1 on 5 matching bases. The CDR3 spans 13 residues. Germline-derived CDR1 and CDR2 are SGDLS and YYNGEE. CDR3 sequence (DNA): TGTGCCAGCAGCGTAGGGATGGACACCGAAGCTTTCTTT. Translated: CASSVGMDTEAFF.

The chain is built from TRBV6-1 and TRBJ2-5; D perhaps matches TRBD1 (8 bases). With 6 bases removed from V and 5 bases from J, the gap between germline ends came to 13 bases. Germline V lookup: CDR1 MNHNS, CDR2 SASEGT. The CDR3 spans 13 residues. CDR3 in amino acids: CASRVQGGETQYF. The DNA of the CDR3 is TGTGCCAGCAGGGTACAGGGGGGGGAGACCCAGTACTTC.

V gene TRBV20-1 combines with J gene TRBJ2-3; D may match TRBD1 or TRBD2 (5 bases each). Germline loops: CDR1 DFQATT, CDR2 SNEGSKA (reference sequence). The CDR3 is 16 amino acids. Trimming removed 0 bases from V and 1 base from J, with 14 bases in between. This chain's CDR3 is CSARDSRGWGTDTQYF. CDR3 nucleotide sequence: TGCAGTGCTAGAGATTCGAGGGGCTGGGGCACAGATACGCAGTATTTT.

The chain links TRBV29-1 to TRBJ1-2; D is perhaps TRBD1 (6 bases). CDR1 and CDR2 from the germline V gene are SQVTM and ANQGSEA. The CDR3 is 12 amino acids. V was pared by 8 bases and J by 5 bases, with 15 bases between. The CDR3 DNA reads as TGCAGCTCGGAGGGGGTAGCGTATGGCTACACCTTC. Amino acid sequence: CSSEGVAYGYTF.

Concerning this clonotype itself: A much larger clone differs from this one at a single base, so this may be a read error. This chain joins TRBV24-1 and TRBJ2-2, with 9 positions matching TRBD1. The CDR3 has 13 amino acids. Germline trimming cut 11 bases from V and 3 bases from J; bases unmatched to any gene: 3. Germline CDR1 is KGHDR and CDR2 is SFDVKD. As DNA, the CDR3 is TGTGCCAGCGGGACAGGGCACACCGGGGAGCTGTTTTTT. This gives the protein CASGTGHTGELFF.

The CDR3 sequence is CASSYGGSFYNEQFF. DNA for the CDR3: TGTGCCAGCAGTTACGGGGGGTCCTTCTACAATGAGCAGTTCTTC. V gene TRBV12-3 or TRBV12-4 combines with J gene TRBJ2-1; 7 bases are shared with TRBD2. V was pared by 4 bases and J by 3 bases, with 6 bases of the junction left unmatched. The length of the CDR3 is 15 residues.

This clonotype was detected a few times. The CDR3: CASSLASGAGLVNTEAFF. CDR3 coding DNA: TGCGCCAGCAGCTTGGCCTCAGGGGCGGGATTGGTGAACACTGAAGCTTTCTTT. This chain connects TRBV5-1 to TRBJ1-1, with D maybe TRBD1 (6 bases). V lost 0 bases to trimming and J lost 0 bases, with 18 bases between them. This CDR3 has 18 residues. The germline CDR1 and CDR2 sequences are SGHRS and YFSETQ.

The V gene is TRBV20-1, the J gene TRBJ2-7, with a possible D match to TRBD1 (6 bases). Germline V gives CDR1 DFQATT, CDR2 SNEGSKA (reference sequence). With 6 bases removed from V and 4 bases from J, the gap between germline ends came to 13 bases. This CDR3 contains 12 residues. The CDR3 sequence is CSAATTGYEQYF. The CDR3 DNA reads TGCAGTGCGGCCACAACAGGGTACGAGCAGTACTTC.

This clonotype came up many times. The rearrangement links TRBV5-1 to TRBJ2-7, with D uncertain. The germline CDR1 and CDR2 sequences are SGHRS and YFSETQ. The CDR3 is 13 amino acids. V was cut by 0 bases and J by 2 bases, with 6 bases left in between. The CDR3 DNA sequence: TGCGCCAGCAGCTTGGAGGCAGCCTACGAGCAGTACTTC. Translated: CASSLEAAYEQYF. Looking up the rest from reference TRBV5-1 and TRBJ2-7 gives the full variable domain: KAGVTQTPRYLIKTRGQQVTLSCSPISGHRSVSWYQQTPGQGLQFLFEYFSETQRNKGNFPGRFSGRQFSNSRSEMNVSTLELGDSALYLCASSLEAAYEQYFGPGTRLTVT.

The CDR3: CASRRTGTGTETQYF. CDR3 coding DNA: TGTGCCAGCAGAAGGACCGGGACAGGAACAGAGACCCAGTACTTC. The gene calls are TRBV12-3 or TRBV12-4 and TRBJ2-5, with TRBD1 matching 8 bases. The CDR3 loop spans 15 amino acids. V trimming: 6 bases; J trimming: 4 bases; junction bases outside the gene matches: 10.

This clonotype was found a few times. The chain combines TRBV18 with TRBJ2-3; the match to TRBD1 covers 7 bases. CDR1 and CDR2 (germline): KGHSH, LQKENI. V lost 5 bases, J lost 6 bases, and 8 bases stayed unmatched. This CDR3 is built from 14 residues. CDR3 sequence (DNA): TGTGCCAGCTCATCACGGACAGGCTTGGATACGCAGTATTTT. Protein product: CASSSRTGLDTQYF.